The rows below give T cell receptor beta chains drawn from one sample of a study of T cells in Graves' hyperthyroidism and ophthalmopathy. TCRdb recomputed calls from the multiplex PCR reads with MiXCR, one row per CDR3 protein. The sample gives around 760,000 distinct CDR3 sequences, roughly a third of which show up once; about a third is in the top ten. The sample consisted of blood. The origin of the receptors is a woman aged 40 to 49 with Graves' hyperthyroidism. Each CDR3 is given with its conserved first and last residue. Fields, in order: CDR3 length, J gene, clone size, V gene, D gene, CDR3 DNA, CDR3 protein. D genes are given only for firm matches. A clone size is listed for some rows: how often the clone was seen (once, few, many), or a class if it is expanded.

cdr3_length: 12
j_call: TRBJ1-4
clone_size: -
v_call: TRBV12-3/TRBV12-4
d_call: -
cdr3_nt: TGTGCCAGCAGCCGGACAGAAGAAAAACTGTTTTTT
cdr3_aa: CASSRTEEKLFF

cdr3_length: 14
j_call: TRBJ2-6
clone_size: -
v_call: TRBV29-1
d_call: -
cdr3_nt: TGCAGCGTTTGGACTGGGGAAGGGGCCAACGTCCTGACTTTC
cdr3_aa: CSVWTGEGANVLTF

cdr3_length: 14
j_call: TRBJ1-5
clone_size: few
v_call: TRBV4-3
d_call: -
cdr3_nt: TGCGCCTGCCAGCCCTCGGCGAGCAATCAGCCCCAGCATTTT
cdr3_aa: CACQPSASNQPQHF

cdr3_length: 15
j_call: TRBJ2-2
clone_size: few
v_call: TRBV7-3
d_call: -
cdr3_nt: TGTGCCAGCAGCCAAACAGGCGGGAACACCGGGGAGCTGTTTTTT
cdr3_aa: CASSQTGGNTGELFF

cdr3_length: 13
j_call: TRBJ1-1
clone_size: few
v_call: TRBV5-8
d_call: -
cdr3_nt: TGTGCCAGCAGCTTGCGAGCCGACACTGAAGCTTTCTTT
cdr3_aa: CASSLRADTEAFF

cdr3_length: 16
j_call: TRBJ2-6
clone_size: -
v_call: TRBV19
d_call: -
cdr3_nt: TGTGCCAGTAGTCTCGACGGGAGCTCTGGGGCCAACGTCCTGACTTTC
cdr3_aa: CASSLDGSSGANVLTF

cdr3_length: 13
j_call: TRBJ1-3
clone_size: many
v_call: TRBV5-6
d_call: -
cdr3_nt: TGTGCCAGCAGCTTGGGGGCCTTGGACACCATATATTTT
cdr3_aa: CASSLGALDTIYF

cdr3_length: 23
j_call: TRBJ2-2
clone_size: few
v_call: TRBV19
d_call: TRBD2
cdr3_nt: TGTGCCAGTAGTATAGCCGGGACTAGCGGGGGGGGGACCGGTCTTCGGGTGGCCGGGGAGCTGTTTTTT
cdr3_aa: CASSIAGTSGGGTGLRVAGELFF

cdr3_length: 14
j_call: TRBJ2-7
clone_size: many
v_call: TRBV20-1
d_call: -
cdr3_nt: TGCAGTGCTAGAGAGTTAGGAAATACCTACGAGCAGTACTTC
cdr3_aa: CSARELGNTYEQYF

cdr3_length: 14
j_call: TRBJ2-5
clone_size: many
v_call: TRBV7-2
d_call: -
cdr3_nt: TGTGCCAGCAGCTTAAACGGGGCGGGCGGGACCCAGTACTTC
cdr3_aa: CASSLNGAGGTQYF

cdr3_length: 17
j_call: TRBJ2-2
clone_size: many
v_call: TRBV15
d_call: TRBD1
cdr3_nt: TGTGCCACCAGCAGAGTTATCGGGACAGGGTTCACCGGGGAGCTGTTTTTT
cdr3_aa: CATSRVIGTGFTGELFF

cdr3_length: 15
j_call: TRBJ1-5
clone_size: -
v_call: TRBV15
d_call: TRBD1
cdr3_nt: TGTGCCACCAGCAGAGATATCACAGGGGGCATTCCCCAGCATTTT
cdr3_aa: CATSRDITGGIPQHF

cdr3_length: 14
j_call: TRBJ2-2
clone_size: -
v_call: TRBV19
d_call: TRBD1
cdr3_nt: TGTGCCAGTAACCCCGGGACAGCCACCGGGGAGCTGTTTTTT
cdr3_aa: CASNPGTATGELFF

cdr3_length: 17
j_call: TRBJ2-6
clone_size: many
v_call: TRBV7-2
d_call: -
cdr3_nt: TGTGCCAGCAGCTTACGGGAGCCATCCTCTGGGGCCAACGTCCTGACTTTC
cdr3_aa: CASSLREPSSGANVLTF

cdr3_length: 14
j_call: TRBJ2-5
clone_size: -
v_call: TRBV15
d_call: TRBD2
cdr3_nt: TGTGCCACCAGCATGCTAGCGGTACAAGAGACCCAGTACTTC
cdr3_aa: CATSMLAVQETQYF

cdr3_length: 14
j_call: TRBJ2-7
clone_size: few
v_call: TRBV7-2
d_call: TRBD1
cdr3_nt: TGTGCCAGCAGCGTTGACAGGGGGGCCTACGAGCAGTACTTC
cdr3_aa: CASSVDRGAYEQYF

cdr3_length: 17
j_call: TRBJ1-5
clone_size: many
v_call: TRBV19
d_call: -
cdr3_nt: TGTGCCAGTAGAAAGGGGGGGGCGTCTAAAACCAATCAGCCCCAGCATTTT
cdr3_aa: CASRKGGASKTNQPQHF

cdr3_length: 16
j_call: TRBJ1-5
clone_size: -
v_call: TRBV12-3/TRBV12-4
d_call: -
cdr3_nt: TGTGCCAGCAGTTTAGGTGGATCCGCCCCTCCGAGGCCCCAGCATTTT
cdr3_aa: CASSLGGSAPPRPQHF

cdr3_length: 15
j_call: TRBJ2-3
clone_size: -
v_call: TRBV10-3
d_call: TRBD2
cdr3_nt: TGTGCCATCAGTGAGAGGACTAGCAGCACAGATACGCAGTATTTT
cdr3_aa: CAISERTSSTDTQYF

cdr3_length: 16
j_call: TRBJ2-5
clone_size: many
v_call: TRBV24-1
d_call: -
cdr3_nt: TGTGCCACCAGTGAAGGGACCCAGGTCGGGAGAGAGACCCAGTACTTC
cdr3_aa: CATSEGTQVGRETQYF

cdr3_length: 15
j_call: TRBJ2-3
clone_size: -
v_call: TRBV25-1
d_call: -
cdr3_nt: TGTGCCAGCAGTGACAGGGAGATCCTAACAGATACGCAGTATTTT
cdr3_aa: CASSDREILTDTQYF

cdr3_length: 12
j_call: TRBJ1-2
clone_size: many
v_call: TRBV7-9
d_call: -
cdr3_nt: TGTGCCACCAGTTGGGGGGGTGGCGGCTACACCTTC
cdr3_aa: CATSWGGGGYTF

cdr3_length: 16
j_call: TRBJ2-2
clone_size: -
v_call: TRBV29-1
d_call: -
cdr3_nt: TGCAGCGTTGAAGATACCACTTTTAAAGGGGCCGGGGAGCTGTTTTTT
cdr3_aa: CSVEDTTFKGAGELFF

cdr3_length: 18
j_call: TRBJ2-7
clone_size: -
v_call: TRBV7-9
d_call: TRBD1
cdr3_nt: TGTGCCAGCAGCTCCCGAACCTCCGGGACAGGGAGTCCCTACGAGCAGTACTTC
cdr3_aa: CASSSRTSGTGSPYEQYF

cdr3_length: 17
j_call: TRBJ1-1
clone_size: -
v_call: TRBV18
d_call: TRBD1
cdr3_nt: TGTGCCAGCTCACCAATGAGACCTCGACAGGGGAACACTGAAGCTTTCTTT
cdr3_aa: CASSPMRPRQGNTEAFF

cdr3_length: 15
j_call: TRBJ2-5
clone_size: few
v_call: TRBV5-8
d_call: -
cdr3_nt: TGTGCCAGCAGCTTGAGAACAGGGATGCATGAGACCCAGTACTTC
cdr3_aa: CASSLRTGMHETQYF

cdr3_length: 14
j_call: TRBJ1-4
clone_size: -
v_call: TRBV11-2
d_call: -
cdr3_nt: TGTGCCAGCAGCTTAAGTCTTTTAAATGAAAAACTGTTTTTT
cdr3_aa: CASSLSLLNEKLFF

cdr3_length: 12
j_call: TRBJ1-2
clone_size: -
v_call: TRBV7-9
d_call: -
cdr3_nt: TGTGCCAGCAGCCTGCCCGGGGGGGGCTACACCTTC
cdr3_aa: CASSLPGGGYTF

cdr3_length: 13
j_call: TRBJ1-2
clone_size: few
v_call: TRBV18
d_call: -
cdr3_nt: TGTGCCAGCTCACCGTTGGATACCTATGGCTACACCTTC
cdr3_aa: CASSPLDTYGYTF

cdr3_length: 17
j_call: TRBJ2-2
clone_size: -
v_call: TRBV5-1
d_call: TRBD2
cdr3_nt: TGCGCCAGCAGCCAATCCCGGGCTAGCGGCAACACCGGGGAGCTGTTTTTT
cdr3_aa: CASSQSRASGNTGELFF

cdr3_length: 13
j_call: TRBJ2-7
clone_size: -
v_call: TRBV20-1
d_call: -
cdr3_nt: TGCAGTGCTAGTAATCCGGGGGCGGACGAGCAGTACTTC
cdr3_aa: CSASNPGADEQYF

cdr3_length: 15
j_call: TRBJ2-7
clone_size: -
v_call: TRBV7-2
d_call: -
cdr3_nt: TGTGCCAGCAGCTTAAGCTCTGGGGGAATTACTGAGCAGTACTTC
cdr3_aa: CASSLSSGGITEQYF

cdr3_length: 12
j_call: TRBJ2-2
clone_size: many
v_call: TRBV5-1
d_call: -
cdr3_nt: TGTGCCAGCAGCGTAGACCCCGGGGAGCTGTTTTTT
cdr3_aa: CASSVDPGELFF

cdr3_length: 16
j_call: TRBJ2-7
clone_size: few
v_call: TRBV19
d_call: -
cdr3_nt: TGTGCCAGTAGTATCGAACCGGGACACCGAGTCTACGAGCAGTACTTC
cdr3_aa: CASSIEPGHRVYEQYF

cdr3_length: 17
j_call: TRBJ1-1
clone_size: -
v_call: TRBV6-6
d_call: -
cdr3_nt: TGTGCCAGCAGTTACGGTATGGGCAGGGCATTGGGGACTGAAGCTTTCTTT
cdr3_aa: CASSYGMGRALGTEAFF

cdr3_length: 16
j_call: TRBJ2-1
clone_size: -
v_call: TRBV24-1
d_call: -
cdr3_nt: TGTGCCACCAGTGGACGAACGGCAGAGACCTACAATGAGCAGTTCTTC
cdr3_aa: CATSGRTAETYNEQFF

cdr3_length: 15
j_call: TRBJ2-7
clone_size: -
v_call: TRBV6-5
d_call: -
cdr3_nt: TGTGCCAGCAGTCTACAGCCTTTAAGCTCCTACGAGCAGTACTTC
cdr3_aa: CASSLQPLSSYEQYF

cdr3_length: 13
j_call: TRBJ1-2
clone_size: few
v_call: TRBV6-6
d_call: TRBD1
cdr3_nt: TGTGCCAGCACCCCGGGGACAGTCTATGGCTACACCTTC
cdr3_aa: CASTPGTVYGYTF

cdr3_length: 16
j_call: TRBJ1-6
clone_size: -
v_call: TRBV19
d_call: TRBD1
cdr3_nt: TGTGCCAGTAGTCGGGACAGCAGCTCCTATAATTCACCCCTCCACTTT
cdr3_aa: CASSRDSSSYNSPLHF

cdr3_length: 11
j_call: TRBJ2-1
clone_size: -
v_call: TRBV11-2
d_call: -
cdr3_nt: TGTGCCAGCACCGCTTATGATGAGCAGTTCTTC
cdr3_aa: CASTAYDEQFF

cdr3_length: 13
j_call: TRBJ1-1
clone_size: many
v_call: TRBV19
d_call: TRBD1
cdr3_nt: TGTGCCAGTAGTATTGCGGGACAGCGGGAAGCTTTCTTT
cdr3_aa: CASSIAGQREAFF

cdr3_length: 17
j_call: TRBJ1-2
clone_size: many
v_call: TRBV7-8
d_call: -
cdr3_nt: TGTGCCAGCAGCTTAGGTCCAGGGGCCCCCTCTTACTATGGCTACACCTTC
cdr3_aa: CASSLGPGAPSYYGYTF

cdr3_length: 17
j_call: TRBJ2-6
clone_size: many
v_call: TRBV5-5
d_call: TRBD1
cdr3_nt: TGTGCCAGCAGCCCCCGGGACAGGGGTACTGGGGCCAACGTCCTGACTTTC
cdr3_aa: CASSPRDRGTGANVLTF

cdr3_length: 15
j_call: TRBJ2-7
clone_size: many
v_call: TRBV7-2
d_call: TRBD1
cdr3_nt: TGTGCCAGCAGCTTAGGGGGACAGGGTTTCTACGAGCAGTACTTC
cdr3_aa: CASSLGGQGFYEQYF

cdr3_length: 14
j_call: TRBJ1-2
clone_size: -
v_call: TRBV6-6
d_call: TRBD1
cdr3_nt: TGTGCCAGCAGTTATGTATCGCAGGGGGCAAGCTACACCTTC
cdr3_aa: CASSYVSQGASYTF

cdr3_length: 19
j_call: TRBJ2-7
clone_size: few
v_call: TRBV7-9
d_call: TRBD2
cdr3_nt: TGCGCCAGCAGCCATCTACCTAGCGGGCCCGAGTTCCCCGCCTACGAGCAGTACTTC
cdr3_aa: CASSHLPSGPEFPAYEQYF

cdr3_length: 15
j_call: TRBJ2-5
clone_size: few
v_call: TRBV5-6
d_call: -
cdr3_nt: TGTGCCAGCAGCTTGGGCTCCCACGATCAAGAGACCCAGTACTTC
cdr3_aa: CASSLGSHDQETQYF

cdr3_length: 13
j_call: TRBJ2-2
clone_size: many
v_call: TRBV9
d_call: -
cdr3_nt: TGTGCCAGCAGAGGACAGCACACCGGGGAGCTGTTTTTT
cdr3_aa: CASRGQHTGELFF

cdr3_length: 11
j_call: TRBJ2-7
clone_size: many
v_call: TRBV7-2
d_call: -
cdr3_nt: TGTGCCAGTCAGGGGACCTACGAGCAGTACTTC
cdr3_aa: CASQGTYEQYF

cdr3_length: 16
j_call: TRBJ2-7
clone_size: few
v_call: TRBV6-6
d_call: -
cdr3_nt: TGTGCCAGCAGTTACTCTCGGCAGGGCGGCATCTACGAGCAGTACTTC
cdr3_aa: CASSYSRQGGIYEQYF

cdr3_length: 16
j_call: TRBJ2-1
clone_size: -
v_call: TRBV7-3
d_call: TRBD1
cdr3_nt: TGTGCCAGCAGCTTAACAACAGGGGGCGCTTACAATGAGCAGTTCTTC
cdr3_aa: CASSLTTGGAYNEQFF

cdr3_length: 15
j_call: TRBJ2-7
clone_size: -
v_call: TRBV2
d_call: -
cdr3_nt: TGTGCCAGCAGTCCGCCCGCGGCGAGCTCCTACGAGCAGTACTTC
cdr3_aa: CASSPPAASSYEQYF

cdr3_length: 12
j_call: TRBJ1-2
clone_size: many
v_call: TRBV10-2
d_call: TRBD1
cdr3_nt: TGCGCCAGCGGCAGGGGGATCGATGGCTACACCTTC
cdr3_aa: CASGRGIDGYTF

cdr3_length: 14
j_call: TRBJ2-7
clone_size: once
v_call: TRBV15
d_call: -
cdr3_nt: TGTGCCACCAGCAGCTTCACTAGTTTCGACGAGCAGTACTTC
cdr3_aa: CATSSFTSFDEQYF

cdr3_length: 14
j_call: TRBJ1-5
clone_size: few
v_call: TRBV2
d_call: TRBD1
cdr3_nt: TGTGCCAGCAGGACAGGGGCCGCGGGTCAGCCCCAGCATTTT
cdr3_aa: CASRTGAAGQPQHF

cdr3_length: 14
j_call: TRBJ2-7
clone_size: many
v_call: TRBV20-1
d_call: TRBD1
cdr3_nt: TGCAGTGCCTTCTCCCGGGACAGGGGCCACGAGCAGTACTTC
cdr3_aa: CSAFSRDRGHEQYF